This T cell receptor (beta chain) derives from a study of CD8 T cells in Susac syndrome. CDR1 is KGHSH and CDR2 is LQKENI in the germline V gene. The CDR3 consists of 12 residues. Trimming cost V 5 bases and J 1 base, with 5 bases left between them. It was with random hexamers that 0.5 to 1 ug RNA was reverse transcribed. The TCR beta CDR3 was amplified by immunoSEQ multiplex PCR across 54 Vbeta, 13 Jbeta. In TCRdb, the immunoSEQ multiplex PCR reads were re-called with MiXCR into one record per CDR3 protein. Counted here are about 240,000 distinct CDR3 sequences, 95% to 97% occurring once; the ten biggest clones make up approximately 0.1%.

This sequence joins TRBV18 and TRBJ1-2; D is ambiguous. The specimen sequenced was CD4+ T cells from PBMCs. This receptor was identified in a human donor with Susac syndrome. CDR3 sequence reads: CASSGDNYGYTF. The CDR3 DNA is TGTGCCAGCTCAGGGGATAACTATGGCTACACCTTC.